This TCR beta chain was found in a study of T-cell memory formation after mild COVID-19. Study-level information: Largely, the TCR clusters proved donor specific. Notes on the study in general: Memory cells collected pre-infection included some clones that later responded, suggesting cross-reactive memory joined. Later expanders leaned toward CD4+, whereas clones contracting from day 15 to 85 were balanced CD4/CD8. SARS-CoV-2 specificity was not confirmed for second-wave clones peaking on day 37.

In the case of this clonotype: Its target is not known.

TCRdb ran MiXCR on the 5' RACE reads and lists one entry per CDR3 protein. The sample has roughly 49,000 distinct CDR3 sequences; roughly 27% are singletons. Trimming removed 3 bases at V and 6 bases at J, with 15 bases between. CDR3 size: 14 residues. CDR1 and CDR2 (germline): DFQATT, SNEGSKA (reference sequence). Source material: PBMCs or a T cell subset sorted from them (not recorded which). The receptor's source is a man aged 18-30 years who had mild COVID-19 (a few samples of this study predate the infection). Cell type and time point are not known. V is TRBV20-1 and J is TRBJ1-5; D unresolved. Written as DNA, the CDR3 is TGCAGTGCTAGGAGGAACGCATGGCCTCAGCCCCAGCATTTT. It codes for CSARRNAWPQPQHF.